The clone carrying this TCR beta chain has just a few counts. Germline CDR1 is MNHEY and CDR2 is SVGEGT. The CDR3 length is 15 residues. Trimming took 5 bases from V and 5 from J; bases not matched to a gene: 8. TCRdb processed the RT-PCR reads anew with MiXCR; each CDR3 protein has one entry. The data contain more than 450,000 distinct CDR3 sequences, around 11% of them seen just once; the ten biggest clones take up about a tenth. These data are taken from a study of response to subunit inactivated influenza vaccine. This receptor was obtained from a man between 50 and 59 years old who received an inactivated influenza vaccine. The chain combines TRBV6-2 or TRBV6-3 with TRBJ2-2, with 7 nucleotides matching TRBD1. The sample was PBMCs from blood, taken on the day of vaccination. The CDR3 protein is CASSRPTTGTGELFF. The CDR3 DNA sequence: TGTGCCAGCAGTCGTCCCACGACAGGGACCGGGGAGCTGTTTTTT.